The 5 T cell receptor beta chains below come from one sample, sequenced in a study of blood T cell repertoires in COVID-19. Repertoires were generated with immunoSEQ multiplex PCR, while TCRdb's copy carries only in-frame clones and drops some. Here the sample spans around 210,000 clones, roughly nine tenths being singletons. Source material: peripheral blood. The receptors here all came from a woman in her 70s with acute or convalescent COVID-19.

The chain joins TRBV28 to TRBJ1-4; no clear D. The V gene's germline CDR1 is MDHEN and CDR2 SYDVKM. The CDR3 sequence is 12 residues long. V dropped 6 bases and J dropped 7 bases, with 9 bases sitting between them. CDR3 amino acids: CASRAEVEKLFF. The CDR3 DNA follows: TGTGCCAGCAGGGCCGAGGTTGAAAAACTGTTTTTT. The entire variable domain, with the rest obtained from reference TRBV28 and TRBJ1-4, is as follows: DVKVTQSSRYLVKRTGEKVFLECVQDMDHENMFWYRQDPGLGLRLIYFSYDVKMKEKGDIPEGYSVSREKKERFSLILESASTNQTSMYLCASRAEVEKLFFGSGTQLSVL.

This chain connects TRBV24-1 to TRBJ1-1; D possibly corresponds to TRBD1 (5 bases). The germline gives CDR1 KGHDR, CDR2 SFDVKD. V was pared by 10 bases and J by 7 bases, with 12 bases between. The CDR3 runs 11 residues. The CDR3 is CATRRGDEAFF. The CDR3 nucleotides read TGTGCCACTCGCCGGGGGGATGAAGCTTTCTTT.

The CDR3 DNA sequence: TGTGCCAGCAGCTTCAGGGCCTTTTCCTACGAGCAGTACTTC. Translation: CASSFRAFSYEQYF. The rearrangement joins TRBV7-2 to TRBJ2-7, with a weak D call TRBD1 (5 bases). Trimming left V 3 bases short and J 1 base short, with 10 bases between. Looked up from germline, CDR1 is SGHTA and CDR2 is FQGNSA. The CDR3 runs to 14 residues.

The chain has TRBV6-5 and TRBJ1-2; no firm D call. Germline-derived CDR1 and CDR2 are MNHEY and SVGAGI. The CDR3 has 12 residues. V lost 6 bases and J 4 bases, leaving 9 bases between the germline ends. The CDR3: CASSMRGYGYTF. The DNA for the CDR3 is TGTGCCAGCAGCATGCGGGGCTATGGCTACACCTTC.

The chain links TRBV9 to TRBJ1-6; D gene unclear. The V gene's germline CDR1 is SGDLS and CDR2 YYNGEE. The CDR3 contains 14 residues. V was trimmed by 6 bases and J by 6 bases, leaving 13 bases between them. In DNA form, the CDR3 reads TGTGCCAGCAAGATGGAGGGTTCTAATTCACCCCTCCACTTT. Amino acid sequence: CASKMEGSNSPLHF.